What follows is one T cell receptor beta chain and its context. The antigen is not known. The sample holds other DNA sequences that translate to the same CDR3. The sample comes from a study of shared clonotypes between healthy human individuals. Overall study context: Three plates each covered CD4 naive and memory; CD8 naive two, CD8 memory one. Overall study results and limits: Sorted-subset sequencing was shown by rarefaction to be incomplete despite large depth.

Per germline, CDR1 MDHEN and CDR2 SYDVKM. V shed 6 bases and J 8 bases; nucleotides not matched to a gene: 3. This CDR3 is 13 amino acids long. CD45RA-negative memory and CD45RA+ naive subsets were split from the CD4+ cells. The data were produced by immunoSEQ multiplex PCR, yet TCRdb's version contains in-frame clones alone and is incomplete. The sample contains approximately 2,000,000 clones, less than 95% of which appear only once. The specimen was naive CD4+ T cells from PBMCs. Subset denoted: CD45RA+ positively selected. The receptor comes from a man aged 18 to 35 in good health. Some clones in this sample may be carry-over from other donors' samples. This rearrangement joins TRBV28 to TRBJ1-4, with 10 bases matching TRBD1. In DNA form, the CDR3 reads TGTGCCAGCAGGGACAGGGGGAACGAAAAACTGTTTTTT. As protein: CASRDRGNEKLFF.